This T cell receptor (beta chain) is drawn from a study of T cell repertoires in cytomegalovirus infection. Study information: Recently identified HLA-C-restricted CMV epitopes were used, and well-studied HLA-B-restricted CMV epitopes were used as well.

TCRdb independently ran MiXCR on the reads; one entry per CDR3 protein. This table has fewer than 900,000 distinct CDR3 sequences, just under 30% appearing once. V gave up 5 bases and J gave up 1 base, with 15 bases separating them. There are 15 residues in the CDR3. Germline V gene data show CDR1 as SEHNR and CDR2 as FQNEAQ (reference sequence). The sample holds a few counts of this clonotype. Antigen: not known. Notes on the study in general: Clonotype analysis showed dominance of the ex vivo response by HLA-C-restricted CMV-specific TCR beta clonotypes.

This specimen was cultured CD8+ T cells from PBMCs, taken from culture after CMV antigen stimulation. The source of this sequence is a human donor in good health (CMV status not recorded). Some clones in this sample may be carry-over from other donors' samples. This chain uses TRBV7-9 with TRBJ2-7; no definite D call. The DNA of the CDR3 is TGTGCCAGCAGCCTACCCCCAGGAATATCCTACGAGCAGTACTTC. Translated: CASSLPPGISYEQYF. Variable domain in full (rest from reference TRBV7-9 and TRBJ2-7): DTGVSQNPRHKITKRGQNVTFRCDPISEHNRLYWYRQTLGQGPEFLTYFQNEAQLEKSRLLSDRFSAERPKGSFSTLEIQRTEQGDSAMYLCASSLPPGISYEQYFGPGTRLTVT.